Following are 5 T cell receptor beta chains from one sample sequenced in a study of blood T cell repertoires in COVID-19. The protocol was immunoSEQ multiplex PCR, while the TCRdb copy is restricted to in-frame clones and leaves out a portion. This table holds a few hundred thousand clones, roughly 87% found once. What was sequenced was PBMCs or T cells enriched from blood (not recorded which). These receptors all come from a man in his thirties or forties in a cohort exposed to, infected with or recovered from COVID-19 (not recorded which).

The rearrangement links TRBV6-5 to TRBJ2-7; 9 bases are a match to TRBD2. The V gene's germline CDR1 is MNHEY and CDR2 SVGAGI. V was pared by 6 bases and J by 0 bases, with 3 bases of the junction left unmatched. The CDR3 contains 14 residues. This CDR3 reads CASRGTSFSYEQYF. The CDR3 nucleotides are TGTGCCAGCAGGGGGACTAGCTTCTCCTACGAGCAGTACTTC.

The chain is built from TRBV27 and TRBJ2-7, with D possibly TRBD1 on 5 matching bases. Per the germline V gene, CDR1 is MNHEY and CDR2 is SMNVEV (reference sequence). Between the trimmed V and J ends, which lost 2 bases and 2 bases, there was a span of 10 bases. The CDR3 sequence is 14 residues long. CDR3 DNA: TGTGCCAGCAGTTTACTCGGACAAGCCTACGAGCAGTACTTC. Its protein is CASSLLGQAYEQYF.

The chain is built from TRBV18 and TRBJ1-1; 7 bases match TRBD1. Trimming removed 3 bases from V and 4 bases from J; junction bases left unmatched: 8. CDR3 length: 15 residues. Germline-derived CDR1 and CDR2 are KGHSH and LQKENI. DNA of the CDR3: TGTGCCAGCTCACCGACGGCTAGACAGGGCACTGAAGCTTTCTTT. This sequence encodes CASSPTARQGTEAFF. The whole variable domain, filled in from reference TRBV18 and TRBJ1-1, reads NAGVMQNPRHLVRRRGQEARLRCSPMKGHSHVYWYRQLPEEGLKFMVYLQKENIIDESGMPKERFSAEFPKEGPSILRIQQVVRGDSAAYFCASSPTARQGTEAFFGQGTRLTVV.

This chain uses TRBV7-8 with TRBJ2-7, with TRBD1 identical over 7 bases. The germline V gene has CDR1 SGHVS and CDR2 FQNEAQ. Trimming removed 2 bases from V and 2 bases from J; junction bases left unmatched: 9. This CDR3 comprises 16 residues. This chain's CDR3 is CASSLRGPVAPYEQYF. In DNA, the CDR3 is TGTGCCAGCAGCTTAAGGGGGCCCGTTGCGCCCTACGAGCAGTACTTC.

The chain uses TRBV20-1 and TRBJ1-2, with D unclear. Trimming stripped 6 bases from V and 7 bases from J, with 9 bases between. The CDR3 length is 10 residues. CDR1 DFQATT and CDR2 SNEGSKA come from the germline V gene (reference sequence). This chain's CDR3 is CSAPEGGYTF. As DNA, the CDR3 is TGCAGTGCACCAGAGGGTGGCTACACCTTC.